Shown below are 2 T cell receptor beta chains from a single sample sequenced in a study of human T cells and chemical hapten exposure. Time point defined: patch test 2, 6 weeks after DPC sensitization. Treatment given: therapeutic diphenylcyclopropenone sensitization with weekly scalp DPC. TCRdb re-called the RACE reads through MiXCR, storing one row per CDR3 protein. This table has 75,000 to 95,000 distinct CDR3 sequences, around 10% appearing once. Specimen: whole blood, collected in connection with sensitization to the hapten diphenylcyclopropenone (DPC). These receptors originate from a man aged 35-49 years with alopecia areata. Some clones in this sample may be carry-over from other donors' samples.

The rearrangement uses TRBV5-1 and TRBJ2-3, with 8 bases identical to TRBD1. Germline V gives CDR1 SGHRS, CDR2 YFSETQ. This CDR3 is 15 amino acids long. The V segment lost 4 bases and the J segment 10 bases; nucleotides outside the gene matches: 14. This chain's CDR3 is CASSGGQGARRAQYF. The CDR3 DNA reads TGCGCCAGCAGCGGAGGGCAGGGGGCCCGGAGGGCGCAGTATTTT. Filled out from reference TRBV5-1 and TRBJ2-3, the complete variable domain reads KAGVTQTPRYLIKTRGQQVTLSCSPISGHRSVSWYQQTPGQGLQFLFEYFSETQRNKGNFPGRFSGRQFSNSRSEMNVSTLELGDSALYLCASSGGQGARRAQYFGPGTRLTVL.

The rearrangement uses TRBV5-6 and TRBJ2-2; 10 nucleotides match TRBD1. The V segment lost 7 bases and the J segment 6 bases; nucleotides outside the gene matches: 3. CDR3 length: 13 residues. The germline V gene encodes CDR1 SGHDT and CDR2 YYEEEE. This CDR3 reads CASGQGVAGELFF. CDR3 DNA sequence: TGTGCCAGCGGACAGGGGGTCGCCGGGGAGCTGTTTTTT.